This record looks at one T cell receptor beta chain sequence and its context. These data come from a study of cytomegalovirus exposure and HLA in healthy donors. Primers for the PCR totalled 60 Vbeta and 13 Jbeta. Produced via immunoSEQ multiplex PCR; TCRdb's table is partial and in-frame only. The repertoire holds approximately 160,000 clones, with approximately 84% as singletons. With 0 bases removed from V and 5 bases from J, the gap between germline ends came to 14 bases. CDR3 length: 15 residues. Germline V gene sequence: CDR1 MGHRA, CDR2 YSYEKL. The chain employs TRBV4-1 and TRBJ2-7; possibly TRBD1 for D (5 bases). The source is a girl aged 5 to 17 in good health and CMV-seropositive. The sequenced sample consisted of PBMCs. The CDR3 loop reads CASSQDWQGFDEQYF. CDR3 nucleotide sequence: TGCGCCAGCAGCCAAGATTGGCAGGGTTTCGACGAGCAGTACTTC.